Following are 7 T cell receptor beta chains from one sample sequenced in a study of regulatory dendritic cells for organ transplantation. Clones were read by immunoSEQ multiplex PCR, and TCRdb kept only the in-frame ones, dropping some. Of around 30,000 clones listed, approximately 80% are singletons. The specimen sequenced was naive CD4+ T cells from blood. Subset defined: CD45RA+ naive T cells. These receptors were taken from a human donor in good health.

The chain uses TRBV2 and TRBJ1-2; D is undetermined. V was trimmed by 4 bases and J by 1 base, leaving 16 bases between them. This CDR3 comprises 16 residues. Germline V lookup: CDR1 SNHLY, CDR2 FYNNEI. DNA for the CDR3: TGTGCCAGCAGTGCATACAGAATAGACATTAACTATGGCTACACCTTC. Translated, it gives CASSAYRIDINYGYTF.

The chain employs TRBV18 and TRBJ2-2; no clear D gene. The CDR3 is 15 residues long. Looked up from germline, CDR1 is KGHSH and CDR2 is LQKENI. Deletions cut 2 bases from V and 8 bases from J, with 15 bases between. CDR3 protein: CASSPTGSPSGELFF. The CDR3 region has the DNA TGTGCCAGCTCACCAACGGGTAGCCCTTCAGGGGAGCTGTTTTTT. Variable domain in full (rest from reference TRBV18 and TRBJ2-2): NAGVMQNPRHLVRRRGQEARLRCSPMKGHSHVYWYRQLPEEGLKFMVYLQKENIIDESGMPKERFSAEFPKEGPSILRIQQVVRGDSAAYFCASSPTGSPSGELFFGEGSRLTVL.

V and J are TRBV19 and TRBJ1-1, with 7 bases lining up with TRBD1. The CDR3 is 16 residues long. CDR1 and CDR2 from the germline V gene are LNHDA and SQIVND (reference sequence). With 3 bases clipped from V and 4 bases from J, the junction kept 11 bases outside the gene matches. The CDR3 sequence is CASSILFGQAGTEAFF. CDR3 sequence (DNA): TGTGCCAGTAGTATCCTTTTTGGACAGGCGGGCACTGAAGCTTTCTTT.

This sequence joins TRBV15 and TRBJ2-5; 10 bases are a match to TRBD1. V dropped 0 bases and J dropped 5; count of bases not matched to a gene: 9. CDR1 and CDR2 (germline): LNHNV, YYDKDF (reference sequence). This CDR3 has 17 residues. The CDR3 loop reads CATSRDLPGQGSETQYF. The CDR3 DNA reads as TGTGCCACCAGCAGAGACTTACCGGGACAGGGGTCGGAGACCCAGTACTTC.

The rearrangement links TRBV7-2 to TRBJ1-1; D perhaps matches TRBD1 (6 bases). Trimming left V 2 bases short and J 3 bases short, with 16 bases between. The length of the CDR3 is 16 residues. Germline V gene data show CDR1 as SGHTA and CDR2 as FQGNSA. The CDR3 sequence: CASSLPPGQLDTEAFF. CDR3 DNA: TGTGCCAGCAGCTTACCCCCGGGACAACTGGACACTGAAGCTTTCTTT.

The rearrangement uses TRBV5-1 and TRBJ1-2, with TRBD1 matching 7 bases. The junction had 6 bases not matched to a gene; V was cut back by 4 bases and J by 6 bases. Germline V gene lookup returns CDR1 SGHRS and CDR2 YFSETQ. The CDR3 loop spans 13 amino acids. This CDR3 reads CASSLDTGDGYTF. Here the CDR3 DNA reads TGCGCCAGCAGCCTAGATACAGGGGATGGCTACACCTTC.

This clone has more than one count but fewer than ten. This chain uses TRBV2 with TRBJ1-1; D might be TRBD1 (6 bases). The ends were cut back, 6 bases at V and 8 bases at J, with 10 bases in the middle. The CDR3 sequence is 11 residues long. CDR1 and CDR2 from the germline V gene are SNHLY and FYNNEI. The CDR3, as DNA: TGTGCCAGCAGCCCCGACAGGGAAGCTTTCTTT. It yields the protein CASSPDREAFF.